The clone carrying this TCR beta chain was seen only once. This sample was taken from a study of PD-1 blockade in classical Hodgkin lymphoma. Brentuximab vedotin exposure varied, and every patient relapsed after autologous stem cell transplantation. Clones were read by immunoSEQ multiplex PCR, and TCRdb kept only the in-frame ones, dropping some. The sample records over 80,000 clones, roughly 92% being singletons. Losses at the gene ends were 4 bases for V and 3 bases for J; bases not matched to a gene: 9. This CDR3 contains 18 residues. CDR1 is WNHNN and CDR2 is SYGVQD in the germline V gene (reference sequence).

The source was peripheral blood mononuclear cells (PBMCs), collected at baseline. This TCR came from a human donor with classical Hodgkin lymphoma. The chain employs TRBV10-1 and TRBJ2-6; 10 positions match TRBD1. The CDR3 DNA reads TGCGCCAGCAGTGGTCGACAGGGGGCGCTCTTTGGGGCCAACGTCCTGACTTTC. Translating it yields CASSGRQGALFGANVLTF.